The 22 T cell receptor beta chains reported below all come from one sample, sequenced in a study of T-cell reconstitution after alpha-beta-depleted transplantation in children. Using unique molecular identifiers, the investigators prepared the TCRbeta library. Using its own MiXCR run on the PCR reads, TCRdb lists one record per CDR3 protein. The repertoire has about 980,000 distinct CDR3 sequences, about 30% of them found once; the top ten carry approximately 30%. Sequencing was performed on PBMCs, mostly from graft donor cells, taken 360 days after TCRalphabeta/CD19-depleted stem cell transplant. The receptor source for this set is a boy under three years old who had a stem cell transplant for SCID, so the T cells may come from the graft donor.

This clonotype has more than one count but fewer than ten. The V call is TRBV10-3, the J call TRBJ2-3; no clear D gene. CDR1 and CDR2 (germline): ENHRY, SYGVKD. The V and J ends lost 8 bases and 2 bases respectively, with 14 bases between them. The CDR3 extends over 14 amino acids. As DNA, the CDR3 is TGTGCCATCCGGGTCAACGGGTACACAGATACGCAGTATTTT. This codes for CAIRVNGYTDTQYF.

The table lists this clonotype with a few counts. This chain links TRBV28 with TRBJ1-1; no definite D call. Trimming took off 4 bases at V and 4 bases at J, with 16 bases between the two ends. The CDR3 has 15 amino acids. Germline V CDR1 and CDR2: MDHEN, SYDVKM. For the CDR3, the DNA is TGTGCCAGCAGTTCCCTTGGGATACGGGGCACTGAAGCTTTCTTT. It codes for CASSSLGIRGTEAFF.

CDR3: CASQSLRDQETQYF. In DNA form, the CDR3 reads TGTGCCAGCCAATCACTCCGGGACCAAGAGACCCAGTACTTC. The genes are TRBV5-4 and TRBJ2-5; no clear D. Germline assignment: CDR1 SGHNT and CDR2 YYREEE (reference sequence). The CDR3 is made up of 14 amino acids. V was pared by 7 bases and J by 0 bases, with 13 bases between.

There are a few counts of this clonotype. V and J are TRBV7-3 and TRBJ2-1, with TRBD2 matching over 15 bases. Losses at the gene ends were 3 bases for V and 4 bases for J; bases not matched to a gene: 10. Per the germline V gene, CDR1 is SGHTA and CDR2 is FQGTGA. The CDR3 totals 19 residues. The CDR3, as DNA: TGTGCCAGCAGCTTCCTGGGACTAGCGGGGGGCCGAGGATACAATGAGCAGTTCTTC. It specifies CASSFLGLAGGRGYNEQFF.

This rearrangement joins TRBV2 to TRBJ2-3; perhaps TRBD2 as D (6 bases). Trimming took 2 bases from V and 7 from J, leaving 10 bases between them. CDR3 length equals 13 residues. CDR1 and CDR2 (germline): SNHLY, FYNNEI. This CDR3 reads CASSERGRNTQYF. The DNA of the CDR3 is TGTGCCAGCAGTGAACGGGGGAGAAATACGCAGTATTTT.

This clonotype has only a few counts. The rearrangement joins TRBV29-1 to TRBJ2-6; 7 bases are a match to TRBD2. The germline V gene has CDR1 SQVTM and CDR2 ANQGSEA. The V segment lost 2 bases and the J segment 4 bases; nucleotides outside the gene matches: 8. This CDR3 contains 16 residues. The CDR3 loop reads CSVENGGGTGANVLTF. CDR3 sequence (DNA): TGCAGCGTTGAAAATGGGGGGGGAACCGGGGCCAACGTCCTGACTTTC.

This rearrangement joins TRBV5-1 to TRBJ2-7; TRBD1 matches 8 bases. Germline values: CDR1 SGHRS, CDR2 YFSETQ. This CDR3 comprises 17 residues. Trimming removed 2 bases from V and 3 bases from J; junction bases left unmatched: 13. The CDR3: CASSFLTGALYVYEQYF. The CDR3 nucleotides are TGCGCCAGCAGCTTTCTGACAGGGGCCCTTTACGTCTACGAGCAGTACTTC.

This clonotype was recorded a few times. The V and J genes are TRBV6-1 and TRBJ2-1; D uncertain. Germline V gene data show CDR1 as MNHNS and CDR2 as SASEGT. The ends were cut back, 6 bases at V and 5 bases at J, with 20 bases in the middle. The CDR3 spans 16 residues. CDR3 sequence: CASRLGRWVRNNEQFF. The DNA for the CDR3 is TGTGCCAGCAGGCTCGGAAGGTGGGTTCGGAACAATGAGCAGTTCTTC.

V gene TRBV29-1 combines with J gene TRBJ1-3; TRBD1 agrees at 8 bases. Germline V gene lookup returns CDR1 SQVTM and CDR2 ANQGSEA. The CDR3 covers 13 residues. Trimming took 5 bases from V and 7 from J; bases not matched to a gene: 7. The CDR3 nucleotides read TGCAGCGTTCGACAGGGGATGGGGAACACCATATATTTT. It yields the protein CSVRQGMGNTIYF.

The chain links TRBV7-2 to TRBJ2-5; 14 bases line up with TRBD2. J gave up 4 bases and V 3 bases, and 7 bases lay outside the gene matches. CDR3 length equals 17 residues. In germline, CDR1 is SGHTA, CDR2 FQGNSA. The CDR3 DNA is TGTGCCAGCAGCTTGACTAGCGGGGGGGTGGGAGGAGAGACCCAGTACTTC. This codes for CASSLTSGGVGGETQYF.

V gene TRBV20-1 combines with J gene TRBJ1-2; 8 bases line up with TRBD1. The germline gives CDR1 DFQATT, CDR2 SNEGSKA (reference sequence). The CDR3 has 13 residues. V gave up 6 bases and J gave up 6 bases; unmatched junction bases: 9. The CDR3 nucleotides are TGCAGTGCCGGACAGGGTATTCAGCATGGCTACACCTTC. This codes for CSAGQGIQHGYTF.

The chain couples TRBV7-9 to TRBJ1-2; tentative D call: TRBD1 (6 bases). The CDR3 runs 15 residues. Trimming took off 2 bases at V and 2 bases at J, with 12 bases between the two ends. Germline CDR1 and CDR2: SEHNR and FQNEAQ (reference sequence). In nucleotides, the CDR3 is TGTGCCAGCAGCTTATTAACAGGGCCAAACTATGGCTACACCTTC. Encoded protein: CASSLLTGPNYGYTF.

V is TRBV3-1 and J is TRBJ1-3; 7 bases line up with TRBD1. The germline CDR1 and CDR2 sequences are LGHDT and YNNKEL (reference sequence). The CDR3 spans 15 residues. Germline trimming cut 3 bases from V and 4 bases from J; bases unmatched to any gene: 6. The DNA of the CDR3 is TGTGCCAGCAGCCACGGGTCGGGACAGGGAAACACCATATATTTT. Translating it yields CASSHGSGQGNTIYF.

This clonotype was observed many times. The chain couples TRBV5-1 to TRBJ2-5, with a possible D match to TRBD2 (5 bases). Germline CDR1 reads SGHRS; CDR2 reads YFSETQ. This CDR3 spans 13 amino acids. Trimming cost V 2 bases and J 9 bases, with 14 bases left between them. CDR3 bases: TGCGCCAGCAGCTTCGGGATCTCCGGCTCCCAGTACTTC. Translating it yields CASSFGISGSQYF.

The chain couples TRBV29-1 to TRBJ2-7; D unclear. This CDR3 is built from 13 residues. Per germline, CDR1 SQVTM and CDR2 ANQGSEA. CDR3 region: CYPRRNGSYEQYF. The CDR3 DNA sequence: TGCTACCCTAGAAGGAATGGTTCCTACGAGCAGTACTTC.

The V and J genes are TRBV18 and TRBJ2-3; no clear D. The CDR3 has 13 residues. Trimming cost V 2 bases and J 6 bases, with 9 bases left between them. The germline V gene encodes CDR1 KGHSH and CDR2 LQKENI. The CDR3 DNA reads TGTGCCAGCTCACCAAGTCTTGCGGATACGCAGTATTTT. Protein: CASSPSLADTQYF.

The chain joins TRBV7-8 to TRBJ2-7; TRBD1 agrees at 10 bases. In germline, CDR1 is SGHVS, CDR2 FQNEAQ. The CDR3 is 17 residues long. The trim removed 2 bases at V and 5 bases at J, leaving 12 bases unmatched. The CDR3 region is CASSLLPSWDRGHEQYF. In DNA, the CDR3 is TGTGCCAGCAGCTTATTGCCCTCGTGGGACAGGGGCCACGAGCAGTACTTC. Looking up the rest from reference TRBV7-8 and TRBJ2-7 gives the full variable domain: GAGVSQSPRYKVAKRGQDVALRCDPISGHVSLFWYQQALGQGPEFLTYFQNEAQLDKSGLPSDRFFAERPEGSVSTLKIQRTQQEDSAVYLCASSLLPSWDRGHEQYFGPGTRLTVT.

CDR3 sequence: CASRTSGAPDTQYF. Written as DNA, the CDR3 is TGTGCCAGCAGGACTAGCGGGGCCCCGGATACGCAGTATTTT. The chain employs TRBV5-4 and TRBJ2-3; 11 nucleotides align to TRBD2. Trimming took 5 bases from V and 6 from J; bases not matched to a gene: 5. The CDR3 is 14 amino acids. Germline assignment: CDR1 SGHNT and CDR2 YYREEE (reference sequence).

This clonotype was found a few times. The chain is built from TRBV12-3 or TRBV12-4 and TRBJ2-3; 7 bases map to TRBD2. This CDR3 is 17 amino acids long. Losses at the gene ends were 6 bases for V and 1 base for J; bases not matched to a gene: 13. CDR3 DNA: TGTGCCAGCAGAGACTGGGGGGGAAGGGGTGGCACAGATACGCAGTATTTT. As protein: CASRDWGGRGGTDTQYF.

This clonotype was recorded a few times. The chain combines TRBV4-1 with TRBJ2-3, with D perhaps matching TRBD1 (6 bases). V lost 1 base and J 3 bases, leaving 8 bases between the germline ends. Looked up from germline, CDR1 is MGHRA and CDR2 is YSYEKL. The CDR3 is 14 residues long. CDR3 protein: CASSQGQETDTQYF. CDR3 DNA sequence: TGCGCCAGCAGCCAAGGACAGGAAACAGATACGCAGTATTTT.

This clonotype has a count of ten or more. The chain uses TRBV6-2 or TRBV6-3 and TRBJ2-3, with D possibly being TRBD2 (6 bases). CDR3 length: 18 amino acids. Germline V gene lookup returns CDR1 MNHEY and CDR2 SVGEGT. V lost 4 bases and J 10 bases, leaving 30 bases between the germline ends. CDR3 DNA sequence: TGTGCCAGCAGTTTAACAAAAATCCGGGCCCTTGGAGGGAAAGCGCAGTATTTT. As protein: CASSLTKIRALGGKAQYF.

The chain carries TRBV5-1 and TRBJ2-4; 9 bases map to TRBD1. Germline CDR1 and CDR2: SGHRS and YFSETQ. The CDR3 consists of 15 residues. With 2 bases clipped from V and 6 bases from J, the junction kept 6 bases outside the gene matches. The CDR3 region is CASSFDRGETNIQYF. CDR3 bases: TGCGCCAGCAGCTTTGACAGGGGGGAGACAAACATTCAGTACTTC.